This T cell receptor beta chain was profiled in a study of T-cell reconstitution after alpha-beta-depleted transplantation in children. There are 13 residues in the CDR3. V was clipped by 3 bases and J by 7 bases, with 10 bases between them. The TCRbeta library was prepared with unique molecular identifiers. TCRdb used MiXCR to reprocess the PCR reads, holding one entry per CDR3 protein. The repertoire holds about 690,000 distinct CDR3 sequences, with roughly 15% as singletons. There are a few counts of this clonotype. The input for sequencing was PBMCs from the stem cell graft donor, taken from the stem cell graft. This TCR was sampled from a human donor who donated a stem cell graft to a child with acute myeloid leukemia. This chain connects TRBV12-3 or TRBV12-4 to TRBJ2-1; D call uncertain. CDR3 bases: TGTGCCAGCAGTTTGATGGAACGGAATGAGCAGTTCTTC. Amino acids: CASSLMERNEQFF.